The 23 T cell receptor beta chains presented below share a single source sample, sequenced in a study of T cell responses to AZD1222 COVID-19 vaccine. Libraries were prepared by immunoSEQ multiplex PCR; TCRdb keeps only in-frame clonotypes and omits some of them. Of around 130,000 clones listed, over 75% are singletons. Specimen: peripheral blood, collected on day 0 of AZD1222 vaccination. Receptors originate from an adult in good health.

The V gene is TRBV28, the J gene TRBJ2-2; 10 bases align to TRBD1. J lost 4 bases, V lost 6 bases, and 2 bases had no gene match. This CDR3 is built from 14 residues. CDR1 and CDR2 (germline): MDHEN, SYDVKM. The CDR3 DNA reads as TGTGCCAGCAGGGGACAGGGGATCACCGGGGAGCTGTTTTTT. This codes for CASRGQGITGELFF.

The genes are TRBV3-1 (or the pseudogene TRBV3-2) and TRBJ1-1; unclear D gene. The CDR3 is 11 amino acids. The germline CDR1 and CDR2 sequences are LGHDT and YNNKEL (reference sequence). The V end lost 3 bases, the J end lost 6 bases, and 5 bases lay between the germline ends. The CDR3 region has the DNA TGTGCCAGCAGCCAGGGTCCTGAAGCTTTCTTT. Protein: CASSQGPEAFF.

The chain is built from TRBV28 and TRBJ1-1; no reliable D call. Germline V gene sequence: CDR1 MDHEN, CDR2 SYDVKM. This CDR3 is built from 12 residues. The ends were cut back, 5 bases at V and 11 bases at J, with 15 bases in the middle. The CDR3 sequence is CASSRERGFAFF. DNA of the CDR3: TGTGCCAGCAGTCGGGAACGGGGATTTGCTTTCTTT. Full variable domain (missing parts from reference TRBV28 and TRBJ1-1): DVKVTQSSRYLVKRTGEKVFLECVQDMDHENMFWYRQDPGLGLRLIYFSYDVKMKEKGDIPEGYSVSREKKERFSLILESASTNQTSMYLCASSRERGFAFFGQGTRLTVV.

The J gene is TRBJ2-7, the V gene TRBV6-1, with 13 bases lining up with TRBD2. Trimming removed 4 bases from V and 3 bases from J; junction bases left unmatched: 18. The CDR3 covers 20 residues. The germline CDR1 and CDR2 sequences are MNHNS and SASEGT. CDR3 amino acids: CASSGTPGLAGKGTFYEQYF. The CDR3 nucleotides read TGTGCCAGCAGTGGTACCCCGGGACTAGCGGGAAAGGGGACCTTCTACGAGCAGTACTTC.

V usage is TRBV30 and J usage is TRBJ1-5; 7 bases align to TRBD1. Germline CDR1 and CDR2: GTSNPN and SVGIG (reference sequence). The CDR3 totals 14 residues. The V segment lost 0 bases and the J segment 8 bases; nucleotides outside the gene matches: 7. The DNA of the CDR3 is TGTGCCTGGAGTGTCGGCGAGGGGGCTGAGCCCCAGCATTTT. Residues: CAWSVGEGAEPQHF. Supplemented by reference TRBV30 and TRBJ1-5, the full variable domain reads SQTIHQWPATLVQPVGSPLSLECTVEGTSNPNLYWYRQAAGRGLQLLFYSVGIGQISSEVPQNLSASRPQDRQFILSSKKLLLSDSGFYLCAWSVGEGAEPQHFGDGTRLSIL.

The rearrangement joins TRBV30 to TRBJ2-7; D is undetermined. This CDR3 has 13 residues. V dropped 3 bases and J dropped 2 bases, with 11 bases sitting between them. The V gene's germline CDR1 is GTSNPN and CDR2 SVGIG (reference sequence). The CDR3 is CAWSASATYEQYF. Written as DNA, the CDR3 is TGTGCCTGGAGCGCAAGCGCGACCTACGAGCAGTACTTC.

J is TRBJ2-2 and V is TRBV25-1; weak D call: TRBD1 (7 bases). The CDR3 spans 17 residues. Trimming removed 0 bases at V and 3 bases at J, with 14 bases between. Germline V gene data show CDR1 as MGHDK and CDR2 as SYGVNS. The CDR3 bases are TGTGCCAGCAGTGAATATTGGGGGGACAGCTACACCGGGGAGCTGTTTTTT. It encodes CASSEYWGDSYTGELFF.

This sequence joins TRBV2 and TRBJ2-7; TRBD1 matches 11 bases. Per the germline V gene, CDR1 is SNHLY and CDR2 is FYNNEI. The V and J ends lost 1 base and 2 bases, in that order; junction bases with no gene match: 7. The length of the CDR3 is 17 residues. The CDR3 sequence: CASSEGTGGYSAYEQYF. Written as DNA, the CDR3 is TGTGCCAGCAGTGAAGGGACAGGGGGCTATTCAGCCTACGAGCAGTACTTC.

The CDR3 DNA is TGTGCCAGCAGCCCAGTCAATTGGGGTGAAAAACTGTTTTTT. Its protein product is CASSPVNWGEKLFF. The chain recombines TRBV3-1 (or the pseudogene TRBV3-2) with TRBJ1-4; no clear D. Germline CDR1 LGHDT, CDR2 YNNKEL (reference sequence). Trimming stripped 4 bases from V and 7 bases from J, with 13 bases between. This CDR3 contains 14 residues.

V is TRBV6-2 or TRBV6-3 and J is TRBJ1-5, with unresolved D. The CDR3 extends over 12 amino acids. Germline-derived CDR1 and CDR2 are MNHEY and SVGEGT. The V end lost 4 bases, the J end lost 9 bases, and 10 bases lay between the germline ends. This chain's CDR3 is CASSSSWGPQHF. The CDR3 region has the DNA TGTGCCAGCAGTTCGTCTTGGGGGCCCCAGCATTTT.

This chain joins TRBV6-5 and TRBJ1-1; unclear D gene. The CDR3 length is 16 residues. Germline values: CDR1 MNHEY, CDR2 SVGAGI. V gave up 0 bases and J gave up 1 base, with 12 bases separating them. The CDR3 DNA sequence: TGTGCCAGCAGTTACTCGAGGAAAACAAAGAACACTGAAGCTTTCTTT. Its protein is CASSYSRKTKNTEAFF.

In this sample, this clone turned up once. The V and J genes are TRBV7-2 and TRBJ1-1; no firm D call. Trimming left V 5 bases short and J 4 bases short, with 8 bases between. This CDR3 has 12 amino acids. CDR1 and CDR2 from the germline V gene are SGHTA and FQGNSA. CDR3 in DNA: TGTGCCAGCAGCCGGTGGGGCACTGAAGCTTTCTTT. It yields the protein CASSRWGTEAFF. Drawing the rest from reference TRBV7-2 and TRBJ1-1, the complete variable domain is GAGVSQSPSNKVTEKGKDVELRCDPISGHTALYWYRQSLGQGLEFLIYFQGNSAPDKSGLPSDRFSAERTGGSVSTLTIQRTQQEDSAVYLCASSRWGTEAFFGQGTRLTVV.

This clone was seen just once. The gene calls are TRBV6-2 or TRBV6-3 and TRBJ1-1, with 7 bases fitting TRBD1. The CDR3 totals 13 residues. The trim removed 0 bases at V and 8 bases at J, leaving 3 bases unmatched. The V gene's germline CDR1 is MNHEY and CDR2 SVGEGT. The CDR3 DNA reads TGTGCCAGCAGTTACTCGGTGGACAGGGAAGCTTTCTTT. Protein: CASSYSVDREAFF.

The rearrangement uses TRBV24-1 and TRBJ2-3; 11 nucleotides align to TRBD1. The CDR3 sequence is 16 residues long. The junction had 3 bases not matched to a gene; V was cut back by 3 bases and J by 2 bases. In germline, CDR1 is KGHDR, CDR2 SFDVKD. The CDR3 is CATSDGDRGVTDTQYF. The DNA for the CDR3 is TGTGCCACCAGTGATGGGGACAGGGGGGTCACAGATACGCAGTATTTT.

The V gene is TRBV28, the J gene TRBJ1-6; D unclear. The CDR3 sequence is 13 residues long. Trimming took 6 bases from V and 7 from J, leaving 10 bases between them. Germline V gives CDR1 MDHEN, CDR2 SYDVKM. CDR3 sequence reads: CASSGERNSPLHF. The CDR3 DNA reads TGTGCCAGCAGCGGAGAGAGAAATTCACCCCTCCACTTT.

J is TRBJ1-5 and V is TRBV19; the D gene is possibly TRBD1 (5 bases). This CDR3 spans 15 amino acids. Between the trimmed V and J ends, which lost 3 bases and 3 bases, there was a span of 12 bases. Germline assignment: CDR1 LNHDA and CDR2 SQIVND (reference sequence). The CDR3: CASSISGTDNQPQHF. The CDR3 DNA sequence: TGTGCCAGTAGTATTTCCGGGACCGACAATCAGCCCCAGCATTTT. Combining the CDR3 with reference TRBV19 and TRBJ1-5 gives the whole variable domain DGGITQSPKYLFRKEGQNVTLSCEQNLNHDAMYWYRQDPGQGLRLIYYSQIVNDFQKGDIAEGYSVSREKKESFPLTVTSAQKNPTAFYLCASSISGTDNQPQHFGDGTRLSIL.

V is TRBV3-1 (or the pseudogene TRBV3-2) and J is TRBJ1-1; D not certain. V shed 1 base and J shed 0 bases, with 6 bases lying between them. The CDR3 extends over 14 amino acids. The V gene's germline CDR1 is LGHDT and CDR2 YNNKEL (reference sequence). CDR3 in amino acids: CASSQGLLNTEAFF. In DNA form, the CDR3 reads TGTGCCAGCAGCCAAGGGCTGCTGAACACTGAAGCTTTCTTT.

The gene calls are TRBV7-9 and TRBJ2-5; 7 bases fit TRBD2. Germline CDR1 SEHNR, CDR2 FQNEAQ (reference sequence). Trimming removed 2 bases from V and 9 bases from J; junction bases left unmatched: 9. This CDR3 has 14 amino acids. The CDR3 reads CASSLIASGGAQYF. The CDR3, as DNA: TGTGCCAGCAGCTTAATCGCTAGCGGAGGGGCCCAGTACTTC. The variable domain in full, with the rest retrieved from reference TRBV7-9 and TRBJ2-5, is DTGVSQNPRHKITKRGQNVTFRCDPISEHNRLYWYRQTLGQGPEFLTYFQNEAQLEKSRLLSDRFSAERPKGSFSTLEIQRTEQGDSAMYLCASSLIASGGAQYFGPGTRLLVL.

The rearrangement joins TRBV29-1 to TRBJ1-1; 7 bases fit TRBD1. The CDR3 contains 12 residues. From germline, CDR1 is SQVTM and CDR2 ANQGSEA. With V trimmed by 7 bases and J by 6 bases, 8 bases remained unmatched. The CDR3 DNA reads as TGCAGCGCTGACAGGGAGGGTGCTGAAGCTTTCTTT. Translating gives CSADREGAEAFF.

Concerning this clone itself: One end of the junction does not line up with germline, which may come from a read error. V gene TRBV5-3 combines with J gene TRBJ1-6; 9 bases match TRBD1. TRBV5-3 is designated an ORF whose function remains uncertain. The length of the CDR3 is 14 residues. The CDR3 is CARSLCGTGSVERF. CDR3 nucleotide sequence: TGTGCCAGAAGCTTGTGTGGGACAGGGTCTGTAGAGAGGTTT.

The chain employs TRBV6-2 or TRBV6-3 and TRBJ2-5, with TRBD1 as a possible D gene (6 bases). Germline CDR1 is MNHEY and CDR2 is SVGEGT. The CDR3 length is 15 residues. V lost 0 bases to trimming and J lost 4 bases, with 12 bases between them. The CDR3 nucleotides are TGTGCCAGCAGTTACTCTAGGGGGTTCGGAGAGACCCAGTACTTC. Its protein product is CASSYSRGFGETQYF.

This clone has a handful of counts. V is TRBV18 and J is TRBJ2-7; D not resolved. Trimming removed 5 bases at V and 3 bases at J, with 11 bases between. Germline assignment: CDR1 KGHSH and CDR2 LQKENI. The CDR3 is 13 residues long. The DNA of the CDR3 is TGTGCCAGCTCAGGGCTAGTCTTCTACGAGCAGTACTTC. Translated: CASSGLVFYEQYF. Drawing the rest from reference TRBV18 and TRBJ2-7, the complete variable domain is NAGVMQNPRHLVRRRGQEARLRCSPMKGHSHVYWYRQLPEEGLKFMVYLQKENIIDESGMPKERFSAEFPKEGPSILRIQQVVRGDSAAYFCASSGLVFYEQYFGPGTRLTVT.

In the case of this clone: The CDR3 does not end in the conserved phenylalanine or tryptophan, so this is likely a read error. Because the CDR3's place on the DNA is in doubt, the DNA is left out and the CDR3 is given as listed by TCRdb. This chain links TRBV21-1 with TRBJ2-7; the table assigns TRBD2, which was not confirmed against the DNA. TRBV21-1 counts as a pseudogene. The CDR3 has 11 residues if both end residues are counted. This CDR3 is CASSKVTYEGL.